This entry lists 27 T cell receptor beta chains sequenced from one sample in a study of beta chain features in type 1 diabetes. Isolated RNA was reverse transcribed in full, so expressed TCRB transcripts were sequenced. The table came from immunoSEQ multiplex PCR; TCRdb's copy has only in-frame clones and leaves some out. The data contain under 400,000 clones, 11% to 15% of them seen just once; the ten biggest clones take up more than 6.5%. Sequencing was carried out using central memory CD4+ T cells from blood. These receptors all stem from a man younger than 45 in good health.

This chain joins TRBV18 and TRBJ1-2, with TRBD1 matching 9 bases. Looked up from germline, CDR1 is KGHSH and CDR2 is LQKENI. The trim removed 0 bases at V and 8 bases at J, leaving 10 bases unmatched. This CDR3 comprises 16 residues. CDR3 region: CASSPPGQGGTSGYTF. DNA of the CDR3: TGTGCCAGCTCACCACCGGGACAGGGTGGGACGTCCGGCTACACCTTC.

This chain joins TRBV7-9 and TRBJ2-2; D is perhaps TRBD1 (6 bases). Per the germline V gene, CDR1 is SEHNR and CDR2 is FQNEAQ (reference sequence). The V and J ends lost 3 bases and 5 bases respectively, with 16 bases between them. This CDR3 has 16 amino acids. The CDR3 reads CASSFPTGRGTGELFF. DNA of the CDR3: TGTGCCAGCAGCTTTCCAACAGGGCGTGGGACCGGGGAGCTGTTTTTT.

The gene calls are TRBV18 and TRBJ1-5; perhaps TRBD1 as D (5 bases). Germline CDR1 KGHSH, CDR2 LQKENI. This CDR3 region has 13 residues. Deletions cut 2 bases from V and 6 bases from J, with 8 bases between. In DNA form, the CDR3 reads TGTGCCAGCTCACCAGGGGGGATTCAGCCCCAGCATTTT. Amino acids: CASSPGGIQPQHF.

This clone has only a few counts. The chain joins TRBV20-1 to TRBJ2-3; D gene unclear. Germline lookup yields CDR1 DFQATT and CDR2 SNEGSKA (reference sequence). The CDR3 has 11 residues. Trimming left V 3 bases short and J 3 bases short, with 4 bases between. CDR3 residues: CSASLTDTQYF. Here the CDR3 DNA reads TGCAGTGCTAGTTTGACAGATACGCAGTATTTT.

This clone was recorded at least ten times. This chain uses TRBV28 with TRBJ1-5, with D uncertain. V lost 3 bases, J lost 4 bases, and 13 bases lay in between. Germline lookup yields CDR1 MDHEN and CDR2 SYDVKM. The CDR3 loop spans 15 amino acids. CDR3 loop: CASSLDGRANQPQHF. CDR3 nucleotides: TGTGCCAGCAGTTTGGACGGAAGGGCTAATCAGCCCCAGCATTTT.

The J gene is TRBJ1-4, the V gene TRBV4-1, with 7 bases aligning to TRBD1. The CDR3 has 16 amino acids. V shed 4 bases and J 3 bases; nucleotides not matched to a gene: 8. Germline V gene data show CDR1 as MGHRA and CDR2 as YSYEKL. The CDR3 protein is CASSPLVGTANEKLFF. The CDR3 bases are TGCGCCAGCAGCCCTTTAGTGGGGACAGCTAATGAAAAACTGTTTTTT.

This clone was seen only a few times. The V call is TRBV6-5, the J call TRBJ2-1, with 8 bases that match TRBD2. Trimming at V came to 6 bases and at J to 7 bases, leaving 11 bases not matched to a gene. This CDR3 comprises 15 residues. The germline CDR1 and CDR2 sequences are MNHEY and SVGAGI. CDR3 sequence (DNA): TGTGCCAGCAGCATCACCGGGACTAGGGTAAATGAGCAGTTCTTC. Amino acids: CASSITGTRVNEQFF.

The rearrangement links TRBV2 to TRBJ1-2, with 8 bases identical to TRBD1. The CDR3 runs to 16 residues. Trimming took 8 bases from V and 8 from J; bases not matched to a gene: 19. Germline V lookup: CDR1 SNHLY, CDR2 FYNNEI. CDR3 loop: CASLRPDRGPSVGYTF. The CDR3 coding sequence is TGTGCCAGCCTTAGACCCGACAGGGGCCCTTCTGTGGGCTACACCTTC.

In this sample, this clone turned up a few times. The J gene is TRBJ1-5, the V gene TRBV5-6; 7 positions agree with TRBD1. This CDR3 spans 16 amino acids. Germline V gene lookup returns CDR1 SGHDT and CDR2 YYEEEE. With V trimmed by 4 bases and J by 3 bases, 10 bases remained unmatched. The CDR3 sequence: CASSRQGGSNNQPQHF. The CDR3 DNA reads as TGTGCCAGCAGCCGACAGGGCGGAAGTAACAATCAGCCCCAGCATTTT.

This chain uses TRBV11-3 with TRBJ2-3; the match to TRBD1 covers 7 bases. This CDR3 spans 15 amino acids. Losses at the gene ends were 3 bases for V and 1 base for J; bases not matched to a gene: 4. Germline V CDR1 and CDR2: SGHNT, YENEEA. This CDR3 reads CASSLGQLGTDTQYF. The CDR3 DNA follows: TGTGCCAGCAGCTTGGGACAGCTCGGCACAGATACGCAGTATTTT.

This clone has more than one count but fewer than ten. This sequence joins TRBV7-2 and TRBJ2-3, with 12 bases aligning to TRBD1. CDR1 and CDR2 from the germline V gene are SGHTA and FQGNSA. V dropped 4 bases and J dropped 4; count of bases not matched to a gene: 3. The CDR3 contains 15 residues. In DNA form, the CDR3 reads TGTGCCAGCAGCTCCGGGACAGGGGGCGCAGATACGCAGTATTTT. Encoded protein: CASSSGTGGADTQYF.

This clone came up many times. CDR3 sequence (DNA): TGTGCCAGCAGTCGGCCTACAGGGGGCCAAGAGACCCAGTACTTC. This gives the protein CASSRPTGGQETQYF. V gene TRBV25-1 combines with J gene TRBJ2-5; TRBD1 agrees at 8 bases. CDR1 and CDR2 (germline): MGHDK, SYGVNS. The CDR3 consists of 15 residues. The J segment lost 1 base and the V segment lost 5 bases, leaving 6 bases of the junction unmatched. The whole variable domain, remainder taken from reference TRBV25-1 and TRBJ2-5, is EADIYQTPRYLVIGTGKKITLECSQTMGHDKMYWYQQDPGMELHLIHYSYGVNSTEKGDLSSESTVSRIRTEHFPLTLESARPSHTSQYLCASSRPTGGQETQYFGPGTRLLVL.

In its sample, this clone was seen a few times. The gene calls are TRBV5-1 and TRBJ2-4; D is tentatively TRBD1 or TRBD2 (6 bases each). This CDR3 has 14 amino acids. Germline V gene data show CDR1 as SGHRS and CDR2 as YFSETQ. Trimming removed 5 bases at V and 1 base at J, with 10 bases between. DNA of the CDR3: TGCGCCAGCAGAGAGGGGGGTGCCAAAAACATTCAGTACTTC. Translated, it gives CASREGGAKNIQYF.

This clone was observed a handful of times. The rearrangement joins TRBV7-8 to TRBJ1-1; no clear D. The CDR3 consists of 13 residues. Trimming took off 3 bases at V and 1 base at J, with 6 bases between the two ends. Germline V gene sequence: CDR1 SGHVS, CDR2 FQNEAQ. The CDR3 reads CASSFGPNTEAFF. In nucleotides, the CDR3 is TGTGCCAGCAGCTTTGGACCGAACACTGAAGCTTTCTTT. Full variable domain (remainder filled in from reference TRBV7-8 and TRBJ1-1): GAGVSQSPRYKVAKRGQDVALRCDPISGHVSLFWYQQALGQGPEFLTYFQNEAQLDKSGLPSDRFFAERPEGSVSTLKIQRTQQEDSAVYLCASSFGPNTEAFFGQGTRLTVV.

This rearrangement joins TRBV10-3 to TRBJ2-1, with 8 positions matching TRBD2. V was clipped by 0 bases and J by 9 bases; unmatched bases: 10. The CDR3 runs to 16 residues. The germline CDR1 and CDR2 sequences are ENHRY and SYGVKD. The CDR3 reads CAISESGRAGGAEQFF. CDR3 nucleotide sequence: TGTGCCATCAGTGAGTCCGGGAGGGCAGGAGGGGCTGAGCAGTTCTTC.

The rearrangement uses TRBV7-2 and TRBJ1-1, with D unresolved. CDR3 length equals 15 residues. The germline V and J ends were trimmed by 5 bases and 5 bases, with 18 bases remaining between them. Germline V lookup: CDR1 SGHTA, CDR2 FQGNSA. The CDR3 DNA follows: TGTGCCAGCAGCGTAAGGACTCATCAAGGGACTGAAGCTTTCTTT. It codes for CASSVRTHQGTEAFF.

The chain links TRBV15 to TRBJ2-5; D perhaps matches TRBD2 (6 bases). The CDR3 extends over 13 amino acids. Trimming left V 6 bases short and J 4 bases short, with 12 bases between. Germline CDR1 reads LNHNV; CDR2 reads YYDKDF (reference sequence). CDR3 loop: CATRKTGVETQYF. In DNA form, the CDR3 reads TGTGCCACCAGGAAGACGGGAGTAGAGACCCAGTACTTC. The full variable domain, rest sourced from reference TRBV15 and TRBJ2-5, is DAMVIQNPRYQVTQFGKPVTLSCSQTLNHNVMYWYQQKSSQAPKLLFHYYDKDFNNEADTPDNFQSRRPNTSFCFLDIRSPGLGDTAMYLCATRKTGVETQYFGPGTRLLVL.

The chain uses TRBV11-2 and TRBJ1-6, with D uncertain. V was cut by 5 bases and J by 3 bases, with 17 bases left in between. CDR3 length equals 17 residues. Germline lookup yields CDR1 SGHAT and CDR2 FQNNGV. CDR3 nucleotides: TGTGCCAGCAGCCCCTCGGCAGCCGGGCGCTATAATTCACCCCTCCACTTT. Its protein is CASSPSAAGRYNSPLHF.

This clone was counted a few times. This rearrangement joins TRBV18 to TRBJ1-1; maybe TRBD1 (5 bases). Germline V lookup: CDR1 KGHSH, CDR2 LQKENI. The germline V and J ends were trimmed by 5 bases and 2 bases, with 9 bases remaining between them. The CDR3 length is 13 residues. Written as DNA, the CDR3 is TGTGCCAGCTCAAATACAGGAAACACTGAAGCTTTCTTT. It encodes CASSNTGNTEAFF.

The chain recombines TRBV7-6 with TRBJ2-3, with 7 bases matching TRBD1. V lost 5 bases to trimming and J lost 0 bases; unmatched junction nucleotides: 2. Germline CDR1 SGHVS, CDR2 FNYEAQ. This CDR3 has 14 amino acids. The CDR3 nucleotides are TGTGCCAGCAGCCGGGACAGAAGCACAGATACGCAGTATTTT. This sequence encodes CASSRDRSTDTQYF.

Many counts were recorded for this clone. This rearrangement joins TRBV11-2 to TRBJ2-1; D may be TRBD1 or TRBD2 (5 bases each). The germline CDR1 and CDR2 sequences are SGHAT and FQNNGV. The germline V and J ends were trimmed by 1 base and 8 bases, with 12 bases remaining between them. CDR3 length equals 14 residues. CDR3 sequence reads: CASSLGGPSHEQFF. The CDR3, as DNA: TGTGCCAGCAGCTTAGGGGGACCTTCCCATGAGCAGTTCTTC.

This clone was seen more than once but under ten times. The V gene is TRBV29-1, the J gene TRBJ2-5, with 8 bases matching TRBD1. The germline CDR1 and CDR2 sequences are SQVTM and ANQGSEA. The CDR3 loop spans 14 amino acids. The ends lost 7 bases at V and 3 bases at J; junction bases unmatched: 10. DNA for the CDR3: TGCAGCGCCCGAACCGACAGGGGCGAAGAGACCCAGTACTTC. It encodes CSARTDRGEETQYF.

The rearrangement joins TRBV29-1 to TRBJ1-2; no firm D call. Germline V gene data show CDR1 as SQVTM and CDR2 as ANQGSEA. The CDR3 is 12 residues long. Trimming took 7 bases from V and 8 from J, leaving 17 bases between them. The CDR3 is CSGKPSGGGYTF. The CDR3, as DNA: TGCAGCGGGAAACCGTCTGGCGGGGGCTACACCTTC.

The CDR3 here is CASSYNLLGGLALHF. The CDR3 DNA reads TGTGCCAGCAGCTACAACCTCCTTGGGGGGTTAGCCCTCCACTTT. The V gene is TRBV6-5, the J gene TRBJ1-6; TRBD1 might be the D (5 bases). The germline V gene has CDR1 MNHEY and CDR2 SVGAGI. V lost 6 bases and J 14 bases, leaving 23 bases between the germline ends. The CDR3 extends over 15 amino acids.

This clone was observed a handful of times. The rearrangement uses TRBV27 and TRBJ2-6; D might be TRBD2 (6 bases). This CDR3 region has 19 residues. The V and J ends lost 3 bases and 0 bases respectively, with 18 bases between them. The V gene's germline CDR1 is MNHEY and CDR2 SMNVEV (reference sequence). This chain's CDR3 is CASSFSWGRSGSGANVLTF. Written as DNA, the CDR3 is TGTGCCAGCAGTTTCTCCTGGGGGAGGTCGGGCTCTGGGGCCAACGTCCTGACTTTC.

The table lists this clone with a count of one. J is TRBJ2-1 and V is TRBV7-8; D is uncertain. The germline CDR1 and CDR2 sequences are SGHVS and FQNEAQ. Trimming took off 5 bases at V and 7 bases at J, with 21 bases between the two ends. This CDR3 has 16 amino acids. The CDR3 DNA sequence: TGTGCCAGCAGCGCCCCCCTCTTGGAGTCTGGAAATGAGCAGTTCTTC. This sequence encodes CASSAPLLESGNEQFF.

The chain carries TRBV5-1 and TRBJ2-3; the D gene is possibly TRBD2 (5 bases). This CDR3 is 15 amino acids long. The V end lost 4 bases, the J end lost 1 base, and 13 bases lay between the germline ends. CDR1 and CDR2 from the germline V gene are SGHRS and YFSETQ. The CDR3 spells CASSLPGMGTDTQYF. CDR3 in DNA: TGCGCCAGCAGCCTTCCGGGAATGGGCACAGATACGCAGTATTTT.